These 16 T cell receptor beta chains originate from one sample sequenced in a study of T cell changes during pregnancy in multiple sclerosis. Here immunoSEQ multiplex PCR was the method, and the copy in TCRdb shows in-frame clones only, minus some. The repertoire holds about 38,000 clones, with 85% to 95% as singletons. The sample in question was CD4+ T cells from peripheral blood mononuclear cells, obtained after pregnancy. The receptor set was obtained from a female donor in good health, enrolled as a control in a pregnancy study.

The chain joins TRBV5-5 to TRBJ2-1; the D gene is possibly TRBD1 (6 bases). This CDR3 contains 14 residues. Trimming stripped 2 bases from V and 4 bases from J, with 10 bases between. In germline, CDR1 is SGHKS, CDR2 YYEKEE (reference sequence). In DNA, the CDR3 is TGTGCCAGCAGCTTTGGGACACTTTACAATGAGCAGTTCTTC. It translates to CASSFGTLYNEQFF.

Note on this clone: Other nucleotide sequences from this sample produce the same CDR3. V and J are TRBV7-2 and TRBJ1-3; no clear D gene. This CDR3 contains 12 residues. Looked up from germline, CDR1 is SGHTA and CDR2 is FQGNSA. Trimming left V 4 bases short and J 7 bases short, with 8 bases between. CDR3 sequence (DNA): TGTGCCAGCAGCTCTGAGAGGAACACCATATATTTT. Translated, it gives CASSSERNTIYF.

The chain has TRBV9 and TRBJ1-1; TRBD1 agrees at 8 bases. CDR1 is SGDLS and CDR2 is YYNGEE in the germline V gene. CDR3 length equals 14 residues. V shed 5 bases, J shed 0 bases, and the junction held 3 bases outside the gene matches. The CDR3 DNA reads TGTGCCAGCAGTACGGGACAGGTGAACACTGAAGCTTTCTTT. Its translation is CASSTGQVNTEAFF. Filled out from reference TRBV9 and TRBJ1-1, the complete variable domain reads DSGVTQTPKHLITATGQRVTLRCSPRSGDLSVYWYQQSLDQGLQFLIQYYNGEERAKGNILERFSAQQFPDLHSELNLSSLELGDSALYFCASSTGQVNTEAFFGQGTRLTVV.

V usage is TRBV14 and J usage is TRBJ1-1; TRBD1 is a possible D gene (6 bases). The CDR3 runs to 14 residues. Trimming shortened V by 4 bases and J by 4 bases, and 13 bases separated the two germline ends. Germline CDR1 is SGHDN and CDR2 is FVKESK. CDR3 DNA: TGTGCCAGCAGCCTGATGACAGGAGGCACTGAAGCTTTCTTT. It encodes CASSLMTGGTEAFF.

Written as DNA, the CDR3 is TGTGCCACCCGGGACAGGTCAAATGAGCAGTTCTTC. Protein: CATRDRSNEQFF. This chain connects TRBV7-9 to TRBJ2-1; 8 nucleotides line up with TRBD1. The CDR3 is 12 amino acids. Germline CDR1 and CDR2: SEHNR and FQNEAQ (reference sequence). The J segment lost 7 bases and the V segment lost 10 bases, leaving 6 bases of the junction unmatched.

The V call is TRBV19, the J call TRBJ2-7, with 7 bases lining up with TRBD1. The CDR3 loop spans 15 amino acids. V gave up 1 base and J gave up 2 bases; unmatched junction bases: 5. Germline V lookup: CDR1 LNHDA, CDR2 SQIVND (reference sequence). The CDR3 loop is CASSIGGDRAYEQYF. In nucleotides, the CDR3 is TGTGCCAGTAGTATAGGGGGAGACAGGGCCTACGAGCAGTACTTC.

This clone was seen only once. This rearrangement joins TRBV5-1 to TRBJ2-4, with D possibly being TRBD1 (5 bases). Trimming cost V 4 bases and J 0 bases, with 17 bases left between them. The CDR3 contains 17 residues. Germline V gives CDR1 SGHRS, CDR2 YFSETQ. The CDR3: CASSLRPDTLAKNIQYF. CDR3 coding DNA: TGCGCCAGCAGCCTCCGCCCGGACACCTTAGCCAAAAACATTCAGTACTTC.

This rearrangement joins TRBV11-2 to TRBJ2-1; 15 bases fit TRBD2. This CDR3 spans 16 amino acids. CDR1 is SGHAT and CDR2 is FQNNGV in the germline V gene. J was trimmed by 9 bases and V by 5 bases; bases with no gene match: 8. The CDR3 spells CASSRGLAGGSSEQFF. The CDR3 DNA follows: TGTGCCAGCAGCCGGGGACTAGCGGGAGGTTCGTCTGAGCAGTTCTTC.

The chain employs TRBV7-6 and TRBJ2-7; D perhaps matches TRBD1 (7 bases). CDR1 is SGHVS and CDR2 is FNYEAQ in the germline V gene. The CDR3 sequence is 16 residues long. Deletions cut 7 bases from V and 4 bases from J, with 23 bases between. CDR3 sequence reads: CASTRDSGAGGYEQYF. In DNA form, the CDR3 reads TGTGCCAGCACCAGAGACTCGGGAGCAGGGGGATACGAGCAGTACTTC.

The rearrangement uses TRBV30 and TRBJ2-5; 8 nucleotides line up with TRBD2. This CDR3 is 12 amino acids long. Germline values: CDR1 GTSNPN, CDR2 SVGIG (reference sequence). Unmatched junction bases numbered 4, after V lost 5 bases and J lost 5 bases. The CDR3 nucleotides read TGTGCCTGGGACGGGACTAGTGAGACCCAGTACTTC. Its protein product is CAWDGTSETQYF.

This chain uses TRBV7-8 with TRBJ1-1; 7 bases are shared with TRBD1. Germline V lookup: CDR1 SGHVS, CDR2 FQNEAQ. The junction had 4 bases not matched to a gene; V was cut back by 6 bases and J by 3 bases. CDR3 size: 13 residues. Here the CDR3 reads CASRLGQDTEAFF. For the CDR3, the DNA is TGTGCCAGCAGACTTGGACAGGACACTGAAGCTTTCTTT.

This rearrangement joins TRBV20-1 to TRBJ2-1, with a possible D match to TRBD2 (5 bases). The CDR3 has 11 residues. CDR1 DFQATT and CDR2 SNEGSKA come from the germline V gene (reference sequence). V was shortened by 6 bases and J by 7 bases, with 10 bases between the two germline ends. CDR3 sequence reads: CSATSLNEQFF. The DNA for the CDR3 is TGCAGTGCCACTAGTCTAAATGAGCAGTTCTTC.

The chain has TRBV7-9 and TRBJ2-1; D is ambiguous. Trimming took 5 bases from V and 6 from J, leaving 14 bases between them. The CDR3 totals 14 residues. Germline V lookup: CDR1 SEHNR, CDR2 FQNEAQ (reference sequence). DNA for the CDR3: TGTGCCAGCAGCCCCGGCAGCGTGGCCAATGAGCAGTTCTTC. This encodes CASSPGSVANEQFF.

The J gene is TRBJ1-1, the V gene TRBV7-2, with D unresolved. This CDR3 region has 15 residues. CDR1 is SGHTA and CDR2 is FQGNSA in the germline V gene. Trimming took off 1 base at V and 2 bases at J, with 11 bases between the two ends. The CDR3: CASSLGPSGNTEAFF. CDR3 bases: TGTGCCAGCAGCTTAGGACCGTCGGGTAACACTGAAGCTTTCTTT.

The V and J genes are TRBV9 and TRBJ2-3; D not resolved. Germline assignment: CDR1 SGDLS and CDR2 YYNGEE. Deletions cut 6 bases from V and 2 bases from J, with 7 bases between. The CDR3 is 12 amino acids. CDR3: CASTASTDTQYF. The CDR3 DNA sequence: TGTGCCAGCACAGCGTCCACAGATACGCAGTATTTT.

The chain is built from TRBV4-3 and TRBJ1-3; D ambiguous. This CDR3 region has 15 residues. Trimming took 0 bases from V and 0 from J, leaving 6 bases between them. CDR1 and CDR2 (germline): LGHNA, YSLEER. CDR3 region: CASSQERSSGNTIYF. In DNA, the CDR3 is TGCGCCAGCAGCCAAGAGAGGAGCTCTGGAAACACCATATATTTT.